This T cell receptor (beta chain) was found in a study of blood T cell repertoires in COVID-19. Using immunoSEQ multiplex PCR, the repertoire was profiled, and TCRdb retains in-frame clones only, with some absent. The table lists about 220,000 clones, 75% to 90% of them singletons, with 5.2% in the top ten. CDR1 is LGHNA and CDR2 is YSLEER in the germline V gene. Deletions cut 2 bases from V and 7 bases from J, with 11 bases between. This CDR3 contains 13 residues. The material sequenced was peripheral blood. The source of this sequence is a woman between 65 and 79 years old with COVID-19, enrolled during active disease. The chain links TRBV4-3 to TRBJ1-2; no firm D call. The CDR3 here is CASSQSRTAGYTF. In nucleotides, the CDR3 is TGCGCCAGCAGCCAATCGCGAACCGCTGGCTACACCTTC.